The 10 T cell receptor beta chains reported below all come from one sample, sequenced in a study of blood T cell repertoires in COVID-19. Sequenced by immunoSEQ multiplex PCR; TCRdb stores in-frame clones only, minus some. The repertoire holds more than 25,000 clones, with roughly 90% as singletons. The sequenced material came from peripheral blood. The source of these receptors is a man in his 70s with active or convalescent COVID-19.

V usage is TRBV5-5 and J usage is TRBJ1-5, with 12 bases aligning to TRBD1. CDR1 and CDR2 (germline): SGHKS, YYEKEE (reference sequence). The CDR3 is made up of 15 amino acids. V lost 1 base to trimming and J lost 7 bases; unmatched junction nucleotides: 3. CDR3 region: CASSLWDRGQQPQHF. The CDR3 nucleotides read TGTGCCAGCAGCTTGTGGGACAGGGGGCAGCAGCCCCAGCATTTT. The whole variable domain, filled in from reference TRBV5-5 and TRBJ1-5, reads DAGVTQSPTHLIKTRGQQVTLRCSPISGHKSVSWYQQVLGQGPQFIFQYYEKEERGRGNFPDRFSARQFPNYSSELNVNALLLGDSALYLCASSLWDRGQQPQHFGDGTRLSIL.

The chain has TRBV18 and TRBJ2-1, with D possibly matching TRBD2 (5 bases). This CDR3 spans 15 amino acids. In germline, CDR1 is KGHSH, CDR2 LQKENI. The V end was cut by 2 bases, the J end by 3 bases, with 11 bases between. DNA of the CDR3: TGTGCCAGCTCACCATCACCTAGCCACTACAATGAGCAGTTCTTC. It specifies CASSPSPSHYNEQFF.

The rearrangement links TRBV24-1 to TRBJ2-1; 7 bases line up with TRBD1. V gave up 4 bases and J gave up 4 bases; unmatched junction bases: 6. CDR1 is KGHDR, CDR2 SFDVKD, per germline. The CDR3 totals 15 residues. CDR3 region: CATSDRRDRYNEQFF. The CDR3 DNA follows: TGTGCCACCAGTGACCGCCGGGACAGATACAATGAGCAGTTCTTC.

V gene TRBV19 combines with J gene TRBJ2-6; D gene unclear. The length of the CDR3 is 13 residues. Deletions cut 7 bases from V and 2 bases from J, with 6 bases between. The germline V gene has CDR1 LNHDA and CDR2 SQIVND (reference sequence). The CDR3 loop reads CASTVPGANVLTF. For the CDR3, the DNA is TGTGCCAGTACCGTCCCTGGGGCCAACGTCCTGACTTTC. Full variable domain (rest looked up from reference TRBV19 and TRBJ2-6): DGGITQSPKYLFRKEGQNVTLSCEQNLNHDAMYWYRQDPGQGLRLIYYSQIVNDFQKGDIAEGYSVSREKKESFPLTVTSAQKNPTAFYLCASTVPGANVLTFGAGSRLTVL.

The J gene is TRBJ2-3, the V gene TRBV7-3; no clear D gene. Per the germline V gene, CDR1 is SGHTA and CDR2 is FQGTGA. The CDR3 extends over 14 amino acids. V lost 3 bases and J lost 0, with 7 bases in between. The CDR3 DNA reads TGTGCCAGCAGCTTTGGCCAGAGCACAGATACGCAGTATTTT. Residues: CASSFGQSTDTQYF.

The gene calls are TRBV18 and TRBJ2-5; the match to TRBD2 covers 12 bases. Germline V gene sequence: CDR1 KGHSH, CDR2 LQKENI. The trim removed 4 bases at V and 5 bases at J, leaving 14 bases unmatched. This CDR3 spans 18 amino acids. The CDR3 DNA sequence: TGTGCCAGCTCACGGACTAGCGGGAATATCCCCTGGGGGGAGACCCAGTACTTC. Its protein is CASSRTSGNIPWGETQYF.

CDR3 coding DNA: TGTGCCAGCAGCCTGGGGGGGCTGAGCTCCTACAATGAGCAGTTCTTC. Translating gives CASSLGGLSSYNEQFF. The V gene is TRBV3-1 (or the pseudogene TRBV3-2), the J gene TRBJ2-1, with D maybe TRBD2 (7 bases). Germline CDR1 and CDR2: LGHDT and YNNKEL (reference sequence). The CDR3 is made up of 16 amino acids. V was clipped by 4 bases and J by 0 bases, with 13 bases between them.

The chain combines TRBV19 with TRBJ2-3, with D maybe TRBD1 (7 bases). The V and J ends lost 4 bases and 3 bases respectively, with 8 bases between them. The CDR3 contains 13 residues. The germline CDR1 and CDR2 sequences are LNHDA and SQIVND (reference sequence). The CDR3 DNA sequence: TGTGCCAGTAGTACAGGGGGGACAGATACGCAGTATTTT. Protein: CASSTGGTDTQYF.

This clone was found once. The CDR3: CASSPTRFSGSVWDTQYF. CDR3 sequence (DNA): TGTGCCAGCAGCCCCACTCGATTTAGCGGGAGTGTCTGGGATACGCAGTATTTT. The chain uses TRBV9 and TRBJ2-3; 9 bases match TRBD2. This CDR3 has 18 amino acids. The V and J ends lost 4 bases and 6 bases, in that order; junction bases with no gene match: 18. CDR1 SGDLS and CDR2 YYNGEE come from the germline V gene. Full variable domain (rest looked up from reference TRBV9 and TRBJ2-3): DSGVTQTPKHLITATGQRVTLRCSPRSGDLSVYWYQQSLDQGLQFLIQYYNGEERAKGNILERFSAQQFPDLHSELNLSSLELGDSALYFCASSPTRFSGSVWDTQYFGPGTRLTVL.

This chain joins TRBV11-2 and TRBJ2-7; 10 bases agree with TRBD1. Unmatched junction bases numbered 5, after V lost 0 bases and J lost 6 bases. Germline CDR1 reads SGHAT; CDR2 reads FQNNGV. CDR3 size: 15 residues. CDR3 loop: CASSLEGTGVSEQYF. The CDR3 region has the DNA TGTGCCAGCAGCTTAGAGGGGACAGGGGTGTCCGAGCAGTACTTC.